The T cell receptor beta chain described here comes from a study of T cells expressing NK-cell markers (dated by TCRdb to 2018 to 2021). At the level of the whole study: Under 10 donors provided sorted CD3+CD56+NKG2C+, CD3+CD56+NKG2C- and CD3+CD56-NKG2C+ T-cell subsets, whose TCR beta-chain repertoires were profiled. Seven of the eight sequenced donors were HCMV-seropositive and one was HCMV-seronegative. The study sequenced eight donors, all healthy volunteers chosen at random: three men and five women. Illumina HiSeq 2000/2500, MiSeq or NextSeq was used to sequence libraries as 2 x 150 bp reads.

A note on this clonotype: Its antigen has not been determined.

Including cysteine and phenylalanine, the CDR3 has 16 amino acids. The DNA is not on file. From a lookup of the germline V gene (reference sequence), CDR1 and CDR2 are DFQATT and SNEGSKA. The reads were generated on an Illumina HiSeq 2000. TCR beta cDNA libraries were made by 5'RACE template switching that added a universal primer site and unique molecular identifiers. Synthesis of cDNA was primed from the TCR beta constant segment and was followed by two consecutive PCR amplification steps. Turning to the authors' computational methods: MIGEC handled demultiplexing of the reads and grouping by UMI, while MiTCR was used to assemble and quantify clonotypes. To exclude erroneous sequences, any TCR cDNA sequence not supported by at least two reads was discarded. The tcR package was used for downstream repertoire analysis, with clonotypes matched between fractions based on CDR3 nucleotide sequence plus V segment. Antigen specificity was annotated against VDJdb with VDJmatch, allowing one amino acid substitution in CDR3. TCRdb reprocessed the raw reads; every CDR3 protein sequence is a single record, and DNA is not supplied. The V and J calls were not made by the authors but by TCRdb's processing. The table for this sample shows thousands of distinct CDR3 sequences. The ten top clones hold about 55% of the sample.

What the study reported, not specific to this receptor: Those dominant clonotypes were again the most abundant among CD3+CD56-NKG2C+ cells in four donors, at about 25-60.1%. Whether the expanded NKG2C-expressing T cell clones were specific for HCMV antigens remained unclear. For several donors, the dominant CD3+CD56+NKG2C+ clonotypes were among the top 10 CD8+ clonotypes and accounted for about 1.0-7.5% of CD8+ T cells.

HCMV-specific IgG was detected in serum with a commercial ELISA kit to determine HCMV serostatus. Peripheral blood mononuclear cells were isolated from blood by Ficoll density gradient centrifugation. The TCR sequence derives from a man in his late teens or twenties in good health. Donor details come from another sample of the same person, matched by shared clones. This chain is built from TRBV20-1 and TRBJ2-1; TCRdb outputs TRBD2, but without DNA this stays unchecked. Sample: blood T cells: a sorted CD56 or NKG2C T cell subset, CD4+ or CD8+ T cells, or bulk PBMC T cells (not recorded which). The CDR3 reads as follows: CSARDIAGGPYNEQFF.